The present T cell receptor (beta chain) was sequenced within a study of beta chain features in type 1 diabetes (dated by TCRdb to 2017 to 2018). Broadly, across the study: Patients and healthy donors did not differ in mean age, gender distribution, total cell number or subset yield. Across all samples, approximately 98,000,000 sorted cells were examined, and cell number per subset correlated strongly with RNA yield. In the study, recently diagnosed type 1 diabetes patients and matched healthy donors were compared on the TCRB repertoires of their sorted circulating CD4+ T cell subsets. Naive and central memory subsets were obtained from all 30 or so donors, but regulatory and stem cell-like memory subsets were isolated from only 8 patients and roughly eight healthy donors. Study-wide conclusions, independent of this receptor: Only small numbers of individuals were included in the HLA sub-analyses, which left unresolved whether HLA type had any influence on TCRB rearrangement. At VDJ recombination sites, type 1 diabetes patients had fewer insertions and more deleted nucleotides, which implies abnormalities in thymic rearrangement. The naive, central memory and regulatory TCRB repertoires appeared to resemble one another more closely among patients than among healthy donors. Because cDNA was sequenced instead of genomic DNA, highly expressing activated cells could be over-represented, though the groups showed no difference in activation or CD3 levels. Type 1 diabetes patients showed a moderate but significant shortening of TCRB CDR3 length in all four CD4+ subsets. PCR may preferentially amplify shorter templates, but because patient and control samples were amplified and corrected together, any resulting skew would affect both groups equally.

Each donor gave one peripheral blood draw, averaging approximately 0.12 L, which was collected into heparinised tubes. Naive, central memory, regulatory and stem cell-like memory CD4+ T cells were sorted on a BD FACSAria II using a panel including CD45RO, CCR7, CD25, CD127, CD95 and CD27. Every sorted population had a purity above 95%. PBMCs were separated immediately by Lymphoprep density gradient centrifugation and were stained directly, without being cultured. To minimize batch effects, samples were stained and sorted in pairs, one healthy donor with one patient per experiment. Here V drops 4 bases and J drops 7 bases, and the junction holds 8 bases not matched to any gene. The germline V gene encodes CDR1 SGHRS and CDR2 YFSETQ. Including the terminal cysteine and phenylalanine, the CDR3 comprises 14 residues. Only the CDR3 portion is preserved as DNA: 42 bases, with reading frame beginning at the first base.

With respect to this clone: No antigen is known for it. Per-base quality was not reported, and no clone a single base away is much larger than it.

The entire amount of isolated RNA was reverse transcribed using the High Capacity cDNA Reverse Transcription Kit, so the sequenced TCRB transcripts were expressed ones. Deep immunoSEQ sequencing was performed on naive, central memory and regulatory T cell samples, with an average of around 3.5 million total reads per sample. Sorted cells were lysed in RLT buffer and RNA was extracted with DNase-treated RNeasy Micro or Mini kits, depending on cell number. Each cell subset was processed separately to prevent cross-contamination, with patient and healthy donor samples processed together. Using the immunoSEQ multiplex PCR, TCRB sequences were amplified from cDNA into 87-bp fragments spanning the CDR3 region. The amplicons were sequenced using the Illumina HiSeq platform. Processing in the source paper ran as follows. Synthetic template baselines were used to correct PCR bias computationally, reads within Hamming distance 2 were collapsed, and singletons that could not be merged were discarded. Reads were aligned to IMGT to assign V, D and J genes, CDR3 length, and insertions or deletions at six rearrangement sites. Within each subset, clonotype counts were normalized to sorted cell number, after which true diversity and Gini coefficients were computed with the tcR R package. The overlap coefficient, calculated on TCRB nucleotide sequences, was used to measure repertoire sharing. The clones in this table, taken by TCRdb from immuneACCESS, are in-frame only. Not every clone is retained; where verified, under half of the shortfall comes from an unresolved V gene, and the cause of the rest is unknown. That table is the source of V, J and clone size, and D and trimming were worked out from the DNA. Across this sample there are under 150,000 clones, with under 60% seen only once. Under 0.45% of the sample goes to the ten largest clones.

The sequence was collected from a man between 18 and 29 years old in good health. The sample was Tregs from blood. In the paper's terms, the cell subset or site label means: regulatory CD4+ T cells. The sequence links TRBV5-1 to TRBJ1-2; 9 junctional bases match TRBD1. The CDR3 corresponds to CASSGGGQGRGYTF. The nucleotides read TGCGCCAGCAGCGGCGGGGGACAGGGTCGTGGCTACACCTTC.